The sequence of this TCR beta chain was determined in a study of blood T cells in healthy people across ages (dated by TCRdb to about 2015). Describing the broader study: In model experiments, template switching captured about one uniquely barcoded TCR beta cDNA molecule for every two T cells. Using deep sequencing normalized with unique cDNA molecular identifiers, the study measured how TCR beta repertoire diversity changes with age. Four age groups were formed from the donors: young (average 16 years), middle-aged (approximately 40), aged (about 62) and long-lived (82). Donors of different ages were randomly distributed across sequencing lanes to avoid experimental bias. Using the same blood draw, the study looked at two additional independent replicas of 1 million unique cDNA reads for two donors, one aged 18 to 30 and the other aged 80 or older. Results the study describes overall, beyond this receptor: Donor CMV infection status was unknown, potentially confounding age-related changes in expanded clonotypes. There was a strong correlation between observed TCR beta diversity and the percentage of naive T cells measured by flow cytometry. As age increased, observed TCR beta diversity per million T cells dropped in a roughly linear way, and a significant reduction was already evident by age 40. Compared with the aged group, more naive CD4+ T cells, fewer expanded clones and increased TCR diversity were shown by the long-lived group, suggesting age selection. Total diversity estimates from one million sequenced T cells were considered lower bounds and underestimates. Conclusive comparison of naive and antigen-experienced compartments was prevented by the profiling of bulk unsorted PBMCs.

The roughly 39 donors, aged about 6 to 95 years, were systemically healthy Caucasian individuals from Russia. Approximately 9.3 milliliters of peripheral blood were drawn from each donor into EDTA-treated Vacutainer tubes. PBMCs were isolated by Ficoll-Paque density-gradient centrifugation, with at least 6 million obtained per sample. Total RNA was extracted from PBMCs with Trizol reagent, with at least 6 micrograms obtained per sample. The percentages of naive CD45RAhigh/CD27high T cells were determined by flow cytometry on a PBMC aliquot from every donor. From the cysteine up to the phenylalanine, the CDR3 has a length of 12 residues. Only the CDR3 DNA stays, 36 bases, in frame from base 1. V ends up 6 bases short and J 7 bases short, with an unmatched junction base count of 5. The CDR1 and CDR2 encoded by the germline V gene are MNHEY and SVGAGI. Receptor amplification or capture employed 5' RACE. TCRdb records Illumina HiSeq 2500 as the sequencer. The second PCR ran for roughly 6 to 11 cycles and used a J-beta primer mix along with a sample-barcoded 5' primer. A template-switch 5' adaptor carrying 12 random nucleotides introduced a unique molecular identifier onto each TCR beta cDNA molecule. Each sample yielded at least 2.5 million CDR3-containing paired-end reads. First-strand cDNA synthesis was performed from all RNA using the Mint cDNA synthesis kit, with priming by a TRBC-specific oligonucleotide. Following uracil-DNA glycosylase treatment, all cDNA underwent a first 18-cycle PCR with the universal primers M1SS and BC2_uni_R. As for the original processing: For normalization, 1 million high-quality reads were randomly selected from each sample, with every read carrying a distinct molecular identifier. Reads sharing molecular identifiers were discarded rather than binned into consensus sequences. MiTCR, set to a Q25 quality threshold and the strictest error-elimination algorithm, was used for CDR3 identification, clonotype clustering and error correction. A nonparametric unseen species model with Euler transformation was used to estimate lower-bound total TCR beta diversity. The public reads were reanalyzed by TCRdb: fastp trimming at Q25, MiXCR alignment, in-frame beta chains only. Each CDR3 protein appears once, grouped with its most common genes and DNA. TCRdb's processing, not the study's, gives the V and J calls here. The sample table shows approximately 1.5 million distinct CDR3 sequences, and roughly two fifths are seen once. Jointly, the top ten make up approximately 4% of the sample.

This clonotype was counted between two and nine times. Its antigen remains undetermined. Base qualities were left out, and no much larger clone turns up one base away. In this chain, TRBV6-5 is recombined with TRBJ1-1, with 7 bases in between that match TRBD1. Material for sequencing was blood. The receptor's source is a woman under 30 in good health. Here is the DNA: TGTGCCAGCAGCCGGGACAGTCATGAAGCTTTCTTT. It codes for CASSRDSHEAFF.